Sequencing of this TCR beta chain was carried out in a study of blood T cell repertoires in COVID-19. Study details: COVID-19 samples, acute and convalescent, were from the United States, Italy and Spain. The cDNA or gDNA used as material had been derived from T cells, B-cell-depleted T cells, or PBMCs.

As handled by the study authors: Reference gene primer amplification in the assay estimated nucleated cell counts. TCRdb's table, derived via immunoSEQ multiplex PCR, lists solely in-frame clones and lacks some. The DNA was the basis for D and trimming; V, J and clone size are from that table. Of some 290,000 clones in the sample, about 88% were seen once. Trimming took off 4 bases at V and 5 bases at J, with 23 bases between the two ends. This CDR3 has 17 amino acids. CDR1 is LGHNA and CDR2 is YNFKEQ in the germline V gene. Sequencing input: peripheral blood. This receptor was obtained from a man aged 18 to 29 with active or convalescent COVID-19. The chain combines TRBV4-2 with TRBJ1-2; D uncertain. CDR3 nucleotide sequence: TGTGCCAGCAGCCCCAATTCGGAGACCGCGTCGTTATATGGCTACACCTTC. It codes for CASSPNSETASLYGYTF.